What follows are 8 T cell receptor beta chains derived from one specimen sequenced in a study of a mutant IDH1 vaccine in newly diagnosed glioma. Time point described: week 5, during vaccination. A 20-mer mutant IDH1 peptide at 300 ug was injected subcutaneously with topical imiquimod. These TCRs are of unknown antigen specificity. Method: immunoSEQ multiplex PCR; TCRdb's copy keeps in-frame clones and lacks some. Of roughly 42,000 clones in the sample, 80% to 90% were seen once. Sequenced material: PBMCs, taken from a glioma patient whose treatment included an IDH1 peptide vaccine. The receptors shown here come from a man in his forties or fifties with glioma.

V and J are TRBV18 and TRBJ2-1; 8 nucleotides agree with TRBD2. The CDR3 spans 16 residues. Trimming cost V 2 bases and J 3 bases; bases outside gene matches: 6. Per the germline V gene, CDR1 is KGHSH and CDR2 is LQKENI. CDR3 region: CASSPYDLAGYNEQFF. The DNA for the CDR3 is TGTGCCAGCTCACCATATGACCTAGCGGGCTACAATGAGCAGTTCTTC.

V gene TRBV6-5 combines with J gene TRBJ1-2; 11 positions match TRBD1. This CDR3 has 16 amino acids. Looked up from germline, CDR1 is MNHEY and CDR2 is SVGAGI. Trimming removed 0 bases from V and 8 bases from J; junction bases left unmatched: 8. CDR3 nucleotides: TGTGCCAGCAGTTACTCGAAAGTCGGGACAGGGGGGGGCTACACCTTC. It encodes CASSYSKVGTGGGYTF.

The rearrangement joins TRBV28 to TRBJ2-2; no clear D. The CDR3 length is 15 residues. Trimming stripped 2 bases from V and 3 bases from J, with 10 bases between. CDR1 and CDR2 from the germline V gene are MDHEN and SYDVKM. CDR3 bases: TGTGCCAGCAGTTTAGGTGGGGTGGACACCGGGGAGCTGTTTTTT. It translates to CASSLGGVDTGELFF. Using reference TRBV28 and TRBJ2-2 for the parts outside the CDR3, the full variable domain is DVKVTQSSRYLVKRTGEKVFLECVQDMDHENMFWYRQDPGLGLRLIYFSYDVKMKEKGDIPEGYSVSREKKERFSLILESASTNQTSMYLCASSLGGVDTGELFFGEGSRLTVL.

The J gene is TRBJ2-3, the V gene TRBV4-3, with D unclear. V gave up 5 bases and J gave up 0 bases, with 12 bases separating them. The CDR3 extends over 15 amino acids. CDR1 is LGHNA and CDR2 is YSLEER in the germline V gene. The CDR3 reads CASSARMGSTDTQYF. The CDR3 bases are TGCGCCAGCAGCGCCCGGATGGGGAGCACAGATACGCAGTATTTT.

The gene calls are TRBV9 and TRBJ1-1; D gene unclear. In germline, CDR1 is SGDLS, CDR2 YYNGEE. This CDR3 comprises 13 residues. V lost 2 bases, J lost 0 bases, and 5 bases lay in between. The CDR3 bases are TGTGCCAGCAGCGTGCAGCTGAACACTGAAGCTTTCTTT. This sequence encodes CASSVQLNTEAFF.

The genes are TRBV5-4 and TRBJ1-3, with a weak D call TRBD1 (5 bases). Trimming removed 0 bases at V and 0 bases at J, with 10 bases between. The CDR3 sequence is 16 residues long. In germline, CDR1 is SGHNT, CDR2 YYREEE (reference sequence). The CDR3 region is CASSLEDSLSGNTIYF. CDR3 coding DNA: TGTGCCAGCAGCTTGGAAGACAGCCTCTCTGGAAACACCATATATTTT.

The chain has TRBV6-6 and TRBJ2-7; 8 bases are shared with TRBD1. This CDR3 comprises 15 residues. CDR1 is MNHNY and CDR2 is SVGAGI in the germline V gene (reference sequence). J lost 2 bases, V lost 6 bases, and 9 bases had no gene match. This chain's CDR3 is CASSYEGTGPYEQYF. The CDR3 nucleotides read TGTGCCAGCAGCTACGAGGGGACAGGCCCCTACGAGCAGTACTTC.

The chain combines TRBV4-1 with TRBJ2-1, with D perhaps TRBD2 (6 bases). Germline loops: CDR1 MGHRA, CDR2 YSYEKL. Trimming pared 5 bases from V and 3 bases from J, leaving 8 bases between. This CDR3 comprises 13 residues. The CDR3 DNA sequence: TGCGCCAGCAGCTTGGGACTCTACAATGAGCAGTTCTTC. Its translation is CASSLGLYNEQFF.